This T cell receptor (beta chain) is drawn from a study of blood T cells in healthy people across ages. Peripheral blood was drawn, ten milliliters per donor. Notes on this clonotype: As yet, its antigen is unknown.

Trimming cost V 6 bases and J 11 bases, with 25 bases left between them. The CDR3 extends over 15 amino acids. Looked up from germline, CDR1 is SNHLY and CDR2 is FYNNEI. Alongside a J-beta primer mix, a sample-barcoded 5' primer served in a second PCR lasting 7 to 11 cycles. Each of the cDNA molecules was tagged by a template-switch adaptor with 12 random nucleotides. TCRdb redid the calling of the 5' RACE reads with MiXCR, one entry per CDR3 protein. The sample yields 540,000 or so distinct CDR3 sequences, roughly 48% seen once. Study-level points and caveats: Naive T cell percentage showed a strong correlation with the diversity of TCR beta. Getting older went along with TCR beta diversity per million T cells dropping roughly linearly.

The clonotype comes from a man at least 80 years old in good health. The specimen sequenced was blood. This chain connects TRBV2 to TRBJ2-5, with a possible D match to TRBD1 (6 bases). The CDR3 loop is CASSLDRPAVLEQYF. The CDR3 coding sequence is TGTGCCAGCAGCCTAGACAGGCCAGCGGTTTTGGAGCAGTACTTC. Filled out from reference TRBV2 and TRBJ2-5, the complete variable domain reads EPEVTQTPSHQVTQMGQEVILRCVPISNHLYFYWYRQILGQKVEFLVSFYNNEISEKSEIFDDQFSVERPDGSNFTLKIRSTKLEDSAMYFCASSLDRPAVLEQYFGPGTRLLVL.